This passage covers 5 T cell receptor beta chains from one sample sequenced in a study of T cells in Graves' hyperthyroidism and ophthalmopathy. Regions amplified from RNA transcripts were the TCR beta CDR3 regions. A set of HTBI primers served as the primers for a first-round RT-PCR of the TCR CDR3. In TCRdb, the multiplex PCR reads were re-called with MiXCR into one record per CDR3 protein. Of under 450,000 distinct CDR3 sequences listed, less than 15% are singletons. The specimen was blood. The source of these receptors is a man aged 25-40 years with Graves' hyperthyroidism that later progressed to Graves' ophthalmopathy.

There are a few counts of this clonotype. V is TRBV15 and J is TRBJ1-4; 7 bases are shared with TRBD1. This CDR3 is built from 15 residues. V lost 0 bases, J lost 4 bases, and 2 bases stayed unmatched. Per germline, CDR1 LNHNV and CDR2 YYDKDF (reference sequence). The CDR3 DNA reads TGTGCCACCAGCAGAGATCCAGGGGGTAATGAAAAACTGTTTTTT. This gives the protein CATSRDPGGNEKLFF.

This clonotype has at least ten counts. V and J are TRBV12-3 or TRBV12-4 and TRBJ2-2; D is unclear. The length of the CDR3 is 14 residues. Trimming removed 3 bases from V and 4 bases from J, with 9 bases in between. CDR3 sequence: CASSLSGSTGELFF. The CDR3 region has the DNA TGTGCCAGCAGTTTGTCAGGTTCCACCGGGGAGCTGTTTTTT.

This clonotype occurred many times. Compared with germline, one end of the junction differs, possibly owing to a read error. This rearrangement joins TRBV5-1 to TRBJ1-4, with 9 bases aligning to TRBD1. The germline V gene has CDR1 SGHRS and CDR2 YFSETQ. The CDR3 extends over 13 amino acids. The chain's CDR3 is CASSRDRDEKLFF. In nucleotides, the CDR3 is TGTGCCAGCAGCAGGGACAGGGACGAAAAACTGTTTTTT.

This clonotype was found many times. The chain carries TRBV2 and TRBJ1-6; possible D gene TRBD1, 6 bases. Germline V gene data show CDR1 as SNHLY and CDR2 as FYNNEI. V was trimmed by 0 bases and J by 1 base, leaving 19 bases between them. The CDR3 covers 20 residues. This CDR3 reads CASSEALPGGLGSYNSPLHF. CDR3 nucleotide sequence: TGTGCCAGCAGTGAAGCGCTTCCGGGGGGGCTGGGGTCCTATAATTCACCCCTCCACTTT. The complete variable domain, with remaining parts taken from reference TRBV2 and TRBJ1-6, reads EPEVTQTPSHQVTQMGQEVILRCVPISNHLYFYWYRQILGQKVEFLVSFYNNEISEKSEIFDDQFSVERPDGSNFTLKIRSTKLEDSAMYFCASSEALPGGLGSYNSPLHFGNGTRLTVT.

This clonotype was counted at least ten times. This rearrangement joins TRBV28 to TRBJ2-7; TRBD1 matches at 7 bases. Trimming cost V 5 bases and J 6 bases; bases outside gene matches: 7. Germline V lookup: CDR1 MDHEN, CDR2 SYDVKM. The CDR3 is 13 residues long. The CDR3: CASSPLTGIEQYF. The CDR3 DNA is TGTGCCAGCAGTCCCCTGACAGGGATCGAGCAGTACTTC. Full variable domain (missing parts from reference TRBV28 and TRBJ2-7): DVKVTQSSRYLVKRTGEKVFLECVQDMDHENMFWYRQDPGLGLRLIYFSYDVKMKEKGDIPEGYSVSREKKERFSLILESASTNQTSMYLCASSPLTGIEQYFGPGTRLTVT.